This is a list of T cell receptor beta chains from one sample in a study of blood T cell repertoires in COVID-19. Data came from immunoSEQ multiplex PCR; TCRdb stores just in-frame clones and leaves some out. The sample lists more than 250,000 clones; more than 70% were seen once. The material sequenced was peripheral blood. Receptors were obtained from a woman in her fifties or sixties with acute or convalescent COVID-19. CDR3s include the opening cysteine and the closing phenylalanine or tryptophan. The D gene is left open where the match is weak. Some rows have no size entry. The others give once, few or many, or a class for an expanded clone.

cdr3_nt cdr3_aa v_call d_call clone_size j_call
TGTGCCAGCAGCCCGCGTGGGGCGAGCGAGCAGTACTTC CASSPRGASEQYF TRBV9 . . TRBJ2-7
TGTGCCAGCAGCCCTGCGACGGGGAGACTCTACAATGAGCAGTTCTTC CASSPATGRLYNEQFF TRBV5-5 . . TRBJ2-1
TGTGCCAGCAGCACCACGCCGGGACAGTTGAACACTGAAGCTTTCTTT CASSTTPGQLNTEAFF TRBV7-3 TRBD1 . TRBJ1-1
TGTGCCAGCAGCCAAGATTTGGGGACAGGAGGCTATGGCTACACCTTC CASSQDLGTGGYGYTF TRBV4-2 TRBD1 . TRBJ1-2
TGTGCCAGCAGCTTAGATGGGCATGGCTACACCTTC CASSLDGHGYTF TRBV7-9 . . TRBJ1-2
TGTGCCAGCACCAACCTAGCGGGCGAGCAGTACTTC CASTNLAGEQYF TRBV6-5 TRBD2 . TRBJ2-7
TGCAGTGCTAGATTTGTGAGTGAAGCTTTCTTT CSARFVSEAFF TRBV20-1 . . TRBJ1-1
TGTGCCAGCAATGGGGCATATGAGCAGTTCTTC CASNGAYEQFF TRBV25-1 . . TRBJ2-1
TGTGCCAGTAGTATAAGGACTAGCGCGGGGGAGCTGTTTTTT CASSIRTSAGELFF TRBV19 TRBD2 . TRBJ2-2
TGTGCCAGCGGGGGGAGCTACCTGCAAGATACGCAGTATTTT CASGGSYLQDTQYF TRBV2 . . TRBJ2-3
TGTGCCAGTAGTTCCCGGGACAGGGAGGATACGCAGTATTTT CASSSRDREDTQYF TRBV19 TRBD1 . TRBJ2-3
TGTGCTAGTGGTTTGGTACAAAGAGCGGCAGGTCAAAATGAAGCTTTCTTT CASGLVQRAAGQNEAFF TRBV12-5 . . TRBJ1-1
TGTGCCAGCACCTCGGGACTTGGAGGGGTATCTTTCTTT CASTSGLGGVSFF TRBV7-9 . . TRBJ1-1
TGCAGTGCTTTCAGCTATGGCTACACCTTC CSAFSYGYTF TRBV20-1 . . TRBJ1-2
TGTGCCTGGATTCGGGGGGACTATGGCTACACCTTC CAWIRGDYGYTF TRBV30 . . TRBJ1-2
TGTGCCAGCAGCGTAGAGTCAGGGGGAACCTACGAGCAGTACTTC CASSVESGGTYEQYF TRBV9 TRBD1 . TRBJ2-7
TGTGCCAGCAGGACCCCAGGGGCTGGAAACACCATATATTTT CASRTPGAGNTIYF TRBV6-5 . few TRBJ1-3
TGTGCCAGTAGTATAGATTTAGCGGTGCAGTTCTTC CASSIDLAVQFF TRBV19 . . TRBJ2-1
TGTGCCAGCGGGGGGACAGCAAATGAAAAGCTGTTTTTT CASGGTANEKLFF TRBV2 TRBD1 . TRBJ1-4
TGTGCCAGCAGCCCGACAGGGTTCTCCTACGAGCAGTACTTC CASSPTGFSYEQYF TRBV7-2 TRBD1 few TRBJ2-7
TGCGCCAGCAGCCAGGACCTGGGACAGCGAGAGACCCAGTACTTC CASSQDLGQRETQYF TRBV4-3 TRBD1 once TRBJ2-5
TGCGCCAGCAGCTTGGGCGGGACCGGTGGAGGAGGTCCGTTCTTC CASSLGGTGGGGPFF TRBV5-1 . once TRBJ2-1
TGTGCCAGCAGTTCGTCTAGAGAGACCCAGTACTTC CASSSSRETQYF TRBV2 . once TRBJ2-5
TGTGCCAGTAGTACCGGACAGGGGGTCCTATCCTTCTCTGGGGCCAACGTCCTGACTTTC CASSTGQGVLSFSGANVLTF TRBV19 TRBD1 . TRBJ2-6
TGTGCCAGCAGCTCGCAGCTTGGGGGCCCTGAAGCTTTCTTT CASSSQLGGPEAFF TRBV5-5 . . TRBJ1-1
TGTGCCAGCAGTTTAGTGAGGGTTGAGACCCAGTACTTC CASSLVRVETQYF TRBV12-3/TRBV12-4 . . TRBJ2-5
TGTGCCAGCAGTTTTGGACAGGGGGCGTACAACACCATATATTTT CASSFGQGAYNTIYF TRBV27 TRBD1 . TRBJ1-3